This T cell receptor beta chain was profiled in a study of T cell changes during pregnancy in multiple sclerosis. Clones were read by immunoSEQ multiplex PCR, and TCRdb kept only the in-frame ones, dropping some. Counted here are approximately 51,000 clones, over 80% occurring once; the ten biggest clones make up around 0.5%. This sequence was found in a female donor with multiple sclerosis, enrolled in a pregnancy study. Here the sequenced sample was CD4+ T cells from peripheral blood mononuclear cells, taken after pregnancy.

CDR3 bases: TGTGCCAGTAGTACAGGATTTTACAATGAGCAGTTCTTC. It yields the protein CASSTGFYNEQFF. This sequence joins TRBV19 and TRBJ2-1; D uncertain. The CDR3 totals 13 residues. Trimming pared 4 bases from V and 4 bases from J, leaving 8 bases between. In germline, CDR1 is LNHDA, CDR2 SQIVND (reference sequence).